The clone carrying this TCR beta chain was observed a single time. Antigen unknown. The sample comes from a study of PD-1 blockade in classical Hodgkin lymphoma. Germline V gene sequence: CDR1 LGHNA, CDR2 YNFKEQ. Trimming removed 0 bases from V and 0 bases from J; junction bases left unmatched: 5. The CDR3 is 17 residues long. Documented time point: cycle 4 day 1 (C4D1), after 5 to 7 weeks of nivolumab. Autologous stem cell transplantation was followed by relapse in every patient, and brentuximab vedotin exposure varied. Study-level findings and limits: Partial responders and progressors had significantly lower baseline TCR diversity.

Produced via immunoSEQ multiplex PCR; TCRdb's table is partial and in-frame only. The sample shows roughly 16,000 clones, under 90% of them seen only once. The source is a human donor with classical Hodgkin lymphoma. The V and J genes are TRBV4-2 and TRBJ2-3; 8 bases align to TRBD2. Sequences were derived from peripheral blood mononuclear cells (PBMCs), sampled before the fourth cycle of nivolumab. CDR3: CASSQEAGVPSTDTQYF. CDR3 bases: TGTGCCAGCAGCCAAGAAGCGGGGGTACCTAGCACAGATACGCAGTATTTT.